This TCR beta chain was captured by sequencing in a study of T-cell reconstitution after alpha-beta-depleted transplantation in children. Unique molecular identifiers were used to barcode this TCRbeta library. TCRdb ran MiXCR on the PCR reads and lists one entry per CDR3 protein. The table shows about 270,000 distinct CDR3 sequences, with 9.9% occurring only once. There are 12 residues in the CDR3. Germline V gene data show CDR1 as SGHKS and CDR2 as YYEKEE (reference sequence). The ends were cut back, 6 bases at V and 2 bases at J, with 6 bases in the middle. The sequence was obtained from a human donor who donated a stem cell graft to a child with SCID. Here the sequenced sample was PBMCs from the stem cell graft donor, taken from the stem cell graft. The rearrangement joins TRBV5-5 to TRBJ2-1; maybe TRBD1 (6 bases). CDR3 protein: CASNRAYNEQFF. In DNA form, the CDR3 reads TGTGCCAGCAACAGGGCCTACAATGAGCAGTTCTTC.